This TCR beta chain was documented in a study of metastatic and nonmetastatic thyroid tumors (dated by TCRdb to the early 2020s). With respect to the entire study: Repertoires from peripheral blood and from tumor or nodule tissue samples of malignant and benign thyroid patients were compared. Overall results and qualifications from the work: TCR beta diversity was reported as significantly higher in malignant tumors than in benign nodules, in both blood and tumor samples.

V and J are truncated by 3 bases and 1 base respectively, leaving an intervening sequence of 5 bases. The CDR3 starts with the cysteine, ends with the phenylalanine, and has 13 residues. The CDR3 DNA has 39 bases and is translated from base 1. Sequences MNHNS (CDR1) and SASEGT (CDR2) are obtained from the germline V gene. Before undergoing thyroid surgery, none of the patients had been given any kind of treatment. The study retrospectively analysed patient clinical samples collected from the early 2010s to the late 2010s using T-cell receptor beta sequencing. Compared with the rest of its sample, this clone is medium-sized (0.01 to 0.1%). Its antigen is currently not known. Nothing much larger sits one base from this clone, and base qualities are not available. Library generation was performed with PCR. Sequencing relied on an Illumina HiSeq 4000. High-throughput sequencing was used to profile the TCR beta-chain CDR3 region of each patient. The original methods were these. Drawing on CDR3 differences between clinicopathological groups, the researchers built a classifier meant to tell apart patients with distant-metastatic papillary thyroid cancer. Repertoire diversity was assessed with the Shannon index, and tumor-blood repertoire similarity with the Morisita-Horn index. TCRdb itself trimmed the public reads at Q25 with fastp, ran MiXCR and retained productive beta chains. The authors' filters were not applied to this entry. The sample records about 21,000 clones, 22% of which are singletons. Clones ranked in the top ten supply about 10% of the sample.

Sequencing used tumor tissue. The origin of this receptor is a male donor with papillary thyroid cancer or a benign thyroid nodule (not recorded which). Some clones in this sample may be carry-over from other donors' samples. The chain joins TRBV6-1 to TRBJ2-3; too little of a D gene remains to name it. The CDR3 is CASSDGGTDTQYF. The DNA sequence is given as TGTGCCAGCAGTGATGGCGGCACAGATACGCAGTATTTT.